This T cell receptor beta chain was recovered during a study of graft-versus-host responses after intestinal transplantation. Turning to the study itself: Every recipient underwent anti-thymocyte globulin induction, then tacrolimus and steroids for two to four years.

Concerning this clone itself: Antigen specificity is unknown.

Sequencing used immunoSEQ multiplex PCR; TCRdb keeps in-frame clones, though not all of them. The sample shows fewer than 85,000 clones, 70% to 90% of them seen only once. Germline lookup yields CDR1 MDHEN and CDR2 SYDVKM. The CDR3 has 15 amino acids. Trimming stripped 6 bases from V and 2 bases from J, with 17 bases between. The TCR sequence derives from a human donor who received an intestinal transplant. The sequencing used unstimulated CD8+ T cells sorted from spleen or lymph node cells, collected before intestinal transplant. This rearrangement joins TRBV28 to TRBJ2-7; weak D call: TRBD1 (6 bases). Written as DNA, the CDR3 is TGTGCCAGCAGGCCTTGGACAGACATTGCCTACGAGCAGTACTTC. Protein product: CASRPWTDIAYEQYF.